The source of this TCR beta chain is a study of shared clonotypes between healthy human individuals. Per the study methods: Because ImmunoSEQ provided only junction sequences with no quality scores, the filtering differed. Using immunoSEQ multiplex PCR, the repertoire was profiled, and TCRdb retains in-frame clones only, with some absent. V and J calls and clone size are copied from that table; D and trimming were computed from the DNA. The sample comprises some 1.5 million clones, 95% to 99% of which are singletons, and 0.4% to 0.55% rests with the top ten. Germline lookup yields CDR1 MDHEN and CDR2 SYDVKM. Trimming cost V 2 bases and J 4 bases; bases outside gene matches: 8. The CDR3 loop spans 15 amino acids.

The V call is TRBV28, the J call TRBJ2-7; TRBD2 aligns across 7 bases. Material: naive CD4+ T cells sorted from blood. Subset meaning: CD45RA+ positively selected. This TCR was recovered from a man younger than 40 in good health. The CDR3 DNA follows: TGTGCCAGCAGTTTAGACGCCGGGAGGACATACGAGCAGTACTTC. This translates into CASSLDAGRTYEQYF. The variable domain in full, with the rest retrieved from reference TRBV28 and TRBJ2-7, is DVKVTQSSRYLVKRTGEKVFLECVQDMDHENMFWYRQDPGLGLRLIYFSYDVKMKEKGDIPEGYSVSREKKERFSLILESASTNQTSMYLCASSLDAGRTYEQYFGPGTRLTVT.